A single sample gave rise to the 9 T cell receptor beta chains below, sequenced in a study of T cells in narcolepsy. Measured with immunoSEQ multiplex PCR; TCRdb has only the in-frame clones, and not every one. The table has about 32,000 clones, around three quarters seen once. Specimen: memory (CD45RA-) CD4+ T cells from blood. These receptors all come from a human donor in good health.

CDR3 nucleotides: TGTGCCAGCAGACCCGGACTAGCGATTCCCGGGGAGCTGTTTTTT. Its translation is CASRPGLAIPGELFF. This chain connects TRBV6-5 to TRBJ2-2, with TRBD2 matching 9 bases. Germline CDR1 MNHEY, CDR2 SVGAGI. The CDR3 is made up of 15 amino acids. V shed 6 bases and J 6 bases; nucleotides not matched to a gene: 8.

The chain combines TRBV27 with TRBJ2-1; 11 bases agree with TRBD2. The CDR3 runs 18 residues. J gave up 4 bases and V 3 bases, and 11 bases lay outside the gene matches. Germline values: CDR1 MNHEY, CDR2 SMNVEV (reference sequence). CDR3 in amino acids: CASSLELAGAGGYNEQFF. CDR3 in DNA: TGTGCCAGCAGTTTGGAACTAGCGGGAGCAGGGGGGTACAATGAGCAGTTCTTC.

The chain couples TRBV7-9 to TRBJ1-1; 10 nucleotides line up with TRBD1. The CDR3 length is 14 residues. V lost 5 bases and J lost 4; bases outside the gene matches: 4. The V gene's germline CDR1 is SEHNR and CDR2 FQNEAQ (reference sequence). The CDR3 region is CASSEGQGGTEAFF. The CDR3, as DNA: TGTGCCAGCAGCGAAGGACAGGGGGGCACTGAAGCTTTCTTT.

This chain joins TRBV6-5 and TRBJ2-2, with D possibly TRBD1 on 6 matching bases. The germline V and J ends were trimmed by 10 bases and 7 bases, with 16 bases remaining between them. The CDR3 length is 13 residues. Germline CDR1 reads MNHEY; CDR2 reads SVGAGI. CDR3 sequence reads: CATANRVNGELFF. The CDR3 nucleotides read TGTGCCACCGCAAACAGGGTGAACGGGGAGCTGTTTTTT.

The gene calls are TRBV6-1 and TRBJ1-3; D is undetermined. Germline CDR1 MNHNS, CDR2 SASEGT. The V end lost 1 base, the J end lost 2 bases, and 6 bases lay between the germline ends. The length of the CDR3 is 14 residues. CDR3 sequence: CASSEVGAGNTIYF. DNA of the CDR3: TGTGCCAGCAGTGAAGTGGGAGCTGGAAACACCATATATTTT.

This chain links TRBV5-8 with TRBJ2-1; D gene ambiguous. The V and J ends lost 3 bases and 0 bases respectively, with 7 bases between them. Germline V lookup: CDR1 SGHTS, CDR2 YDEGEE. The CDR3 is made up of 14 amino acids. CDR3 sequence: CASSSDRSYNEQFF. In nucleotides, the CDR3 is TGTGCCAGCAGCTCAGATCGCTCCTACAATGAGCAGTTCTTC.

As to this clone: One junction end does not reproduce the germline sequence, and a read error may be involved. The chain carries TRBV19 and TRBJ2-3, with a possible D match to TRBD2 (5 bases). Germline values: CDR1 LNHDA, CDR2 SQIVND (reference sequence). The CDR3 sequence is 12 residues long. CDR3 sequence: CTSTRGYDTQYF. The CDR3 bases are TGTACCAGTACCCGAGGGTACGATACGCAGTATTTT.

The rearrangement links TRBV15 to TRBJ1-2; unclear D gene. This CDR3 comprises 14 residues. Trimming took off 0 bases at V and 7 bases at J, with 12 bases between the two ends. Germline CDR1 is LNHNV and CDR2 is YYDKDF (reference sequence). CDR3 DNA: TGTGCCACCAGCAGAGATAAGAAGGATGGTGGCTACACCTTC. Its protein is CATSRDKKDGGYTF.

The gene calls are TRBV4-1 and TRBJ2-3; D remains ambiguous. The CDR3 totals 13 residues. Germline V CDR1 and CDR2: MGHRA, YSYEKL. The V gene lost 4 bases and the J gene lost 6 bases, with 11 bases spanning the gap. The CDR3 DNA reads as TGCGCCAGCAGCCTCACTGAGTTGGATACGCAGTATTTT. It translates to CASSLTELDTQYF.